This T cell receptor beta chain was captured by sequencing in a study of response to subunit inactivated influenza vaccine. V lost 5 bases and J lost 8; bases outside the gene matches: 7. This CDR3 comprises 13 residues. Overall study results and limits: Each seasonal influenza vaccination, the authors suggested, recruits few new T cells.

This clonotype was counted a few times. Its target is unknown. TCRdb used MiXCR to reprocess the RT-PCR reads, holding one entry per CDR3 protein. The sample comprises about 520,000 distinct CDR3 sequences, less than 7.5% of which are singletons, and about an eighth rests with the top ten. This clonotype was obtained from a man between 50 and 69 years old who received an inactivated influenza vaccine. This chain connects TRBV12-3 or TRBV12-4 to TRBJ1-2; TRBD1 matches at 8 bases. Specimen: PBMCs from blood, collected roughly 24 months after vaccination. CDR3 sequence (DNA): TGTGCCAGCAGTCCAGGGGGCACGAAGGGCTACACCTTC. Encoded protein: CASSPGGTKGYTF.